This T cell receptor beta chain was sequenced in a study of blood T cell repertoires in COVID-19 (dated by TCRdb to 2020 to 2022). Regarding the research as a whole: The collaborator samples originated in the United States, Italy and Spain and spanned the acute and convalescent phases of COVID-19. The material from the prospective study consisted of cDNA or gDNA derived from T cells, B-cell-depleted T cells, or PBMCs. The dataset comprised deeply sampled blood TCRbeta repertoires from subjects exposed to, actively infected with, or recovered from COVID-19. The repertoires were released in a freely available public database intended as a resource for research on the immune response to SARS-CoV-2. The samples were drawn from the first 160 participants of the ongoing ImmuneRACE study and from some 1,300 subjects provided by 6 global collaborators. Nearly every sample came with metadata listing a de-identified subject ID, COVID-19 status, age in years and sex. Where available, HLA class I and class II types were taken from metadata supplied by the sample provider and were not determined by assay-based typing.

This clone was found a few times. The target of this receptor is not known. No much larger clone exists at a distance of one base, and base qualities are not known. The immunoSEQ Assay, a bias-controlled multiplex PCR, was used to amplify TCRbeta CDR3 regions from genomic DNA. From the authors' description of their analysis: Within the assay, amplification of reference gene primers was used to estimate how many nucleated cells each sample contained. To quantify the absolute abundance of each unique TCRbeta CDR3 rearrangement, sequence reads were collapsed and filtered. Productive Simpson clonality was computed per sample as the square root of Simpson's diversity index over productive rearrangements. The immuneACCESS repertoire file appears here via TCRdb, limited to in-frame rearrangements. These files lack a portion of the clones; in checked studies, under half of the deficit traces to unresolved V genes, and the cause of the others is not known. D and trimming come from the DNA, and the V and J calls and clone size come from that table. This sample has fewer than 350,000 clones in its table, and around 90% of those were observed once. The ten largest account for approximately 6.8% of the sample.

General study outcomes and caveats: How much clinical and demographic metadata was included differed by source and by participant, and the metadata was provided uncurated.

One collaborating source in Seattle enrolled patients while the patients were actively infected and followed the patients over time throughout the course of disease. Whole blood was collected in K2EDTA tubes by collaborating institutions according to the institutions' own protocols. For TCRbeta analysis, collaborator samples were shipped as frozen whole blood, as isolated PBMCs, or as DNA extracted from either sample type. Source material: peripheral blood. The sequence came from a woman under 40 with COVID-19, enrolled during active disease.

The sequenced DNA: TGTGCCAGCAGCTTTGGGGCGGGGCGGTGGACTGAAGCTTTCTTT. This encodes CASSFGAGRWTEAFF. Rearrangement joined TRBV7-2 to TRBJ1-1; perhaps TRBD1 is the D gene, with 5 bases matching. CDR1 and CDR2 are drawn from the germline V gene: SGHTA, FQGNSA. The V end loses 3 bases and the J end loses 5 bases, and a stretch of 16 bases separates them. The CDR3 holds 15 amino acids from the cysteine to the phenylalanine. Only the CDR3 part of the read is kept: 45 bases, read in frame from the first base.